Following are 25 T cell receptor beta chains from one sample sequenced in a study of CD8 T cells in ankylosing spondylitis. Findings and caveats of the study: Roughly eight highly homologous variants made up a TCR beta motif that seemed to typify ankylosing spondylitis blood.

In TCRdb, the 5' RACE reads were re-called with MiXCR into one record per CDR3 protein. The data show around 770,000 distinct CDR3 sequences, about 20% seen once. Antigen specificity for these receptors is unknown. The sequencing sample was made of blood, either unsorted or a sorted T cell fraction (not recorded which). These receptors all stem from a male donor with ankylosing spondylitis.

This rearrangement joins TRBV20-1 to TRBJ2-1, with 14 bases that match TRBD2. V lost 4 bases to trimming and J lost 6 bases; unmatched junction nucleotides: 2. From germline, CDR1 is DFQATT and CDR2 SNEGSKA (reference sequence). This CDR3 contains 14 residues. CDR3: CSAKGLAGVNEQFF. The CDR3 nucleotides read TGCAGTGCTAAGGGACTAGCGGGAGTCAATGAGCAGTTCTTC.

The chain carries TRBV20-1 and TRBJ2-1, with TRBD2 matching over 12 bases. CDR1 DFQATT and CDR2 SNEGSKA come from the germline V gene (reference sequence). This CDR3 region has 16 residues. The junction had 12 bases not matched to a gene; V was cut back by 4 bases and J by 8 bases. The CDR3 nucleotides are TGCAGTGCTACAAGACTAGCGGGGGACTCCGGGGATGAGCAGTTCTTC. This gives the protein CSATRLAGDSGDEQFF.

The CDR3 DNA reads TGTGCCAGCAGTTTGCAGCGAGGGGAGCAGTTCTTC. It encodes CASSLQRGEQFF. The V call is TRBV28, the J call TRBJ2-1, with TRBD2 as a possible D gene (5 bases). The V gene lost 3 bases and the J gene lost 10 bases, with 10 bases spanning the gap. Germline CDR1 MDHEN, CDR2 SYDVKM. The CDR3 has 12 residues. The variable domain in full, completed from reference TRBV28 and TRBJ2-1, reads DVKVTQSSRYLVKRTGEKVFLECVQDMDHENMFWYRQDPGLGLRLIYFSYDVKMKEKGDIPEGYSVSREKKERFSLILESASTNQTSMYLCASSLQRGEQFFGPGTRLTVL.

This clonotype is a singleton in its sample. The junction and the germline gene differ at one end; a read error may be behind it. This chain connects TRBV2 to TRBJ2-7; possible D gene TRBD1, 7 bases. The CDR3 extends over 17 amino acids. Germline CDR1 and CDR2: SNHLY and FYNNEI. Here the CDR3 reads CASSEGGTGQLTYEQYF. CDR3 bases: TGTGCCAGCAGCGAAGGGGGGACGGGACAGCTAACCTACGAGCAGTACTTC.

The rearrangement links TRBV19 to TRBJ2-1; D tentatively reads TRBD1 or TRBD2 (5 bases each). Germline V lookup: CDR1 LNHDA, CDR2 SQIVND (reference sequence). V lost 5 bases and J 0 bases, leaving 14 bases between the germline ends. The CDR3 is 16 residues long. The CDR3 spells CASSRNTGLSYNEQFF. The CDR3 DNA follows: TGTGCCAGTAGTCGAAATACAGGACTCTCCTACAATGAGCAGTTCTTC.

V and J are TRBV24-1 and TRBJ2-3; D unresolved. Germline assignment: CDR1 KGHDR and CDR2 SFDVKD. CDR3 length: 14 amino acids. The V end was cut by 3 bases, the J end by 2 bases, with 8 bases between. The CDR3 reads CATSDRQPTDTQYF. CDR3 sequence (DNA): TGTGCCACCAGTGATCGGCAGCCCACAGATACGCAGTATTTT.

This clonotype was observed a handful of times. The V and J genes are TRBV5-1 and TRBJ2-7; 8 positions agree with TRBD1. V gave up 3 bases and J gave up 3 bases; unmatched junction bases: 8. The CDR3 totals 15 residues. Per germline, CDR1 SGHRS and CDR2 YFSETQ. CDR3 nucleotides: TGCGCCAGCAGCTACGGACAGGGTGGGGACTACGAGCAGTACTTC. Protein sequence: CASSYGQGGDYEQYF.

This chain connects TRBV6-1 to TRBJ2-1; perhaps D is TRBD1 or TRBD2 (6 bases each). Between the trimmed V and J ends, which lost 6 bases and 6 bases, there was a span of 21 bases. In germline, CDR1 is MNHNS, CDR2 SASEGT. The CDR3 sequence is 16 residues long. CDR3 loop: CASSQTRGGGPNEQFF. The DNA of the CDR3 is TGTGCCAGCAGCCAAACAAGAGGGGGAGGCCCCAATGAGCAGTTCTTC.

The CDR3 sequence is CASSYTGVSEQYF. CDR3 DNA: TGTGCCAGCAGTTACACAGGGGTGAGCGAGCAGTACTTC. V usage is TRBV27 and J usage is TRBJ2-7; 7 bases map to TRBD1. CDR3 length: 13 amino acids. CDR1 is MNHEY, CDR2 SMNVEV, per germline (reference sequence). Unmatched junction bases numbered 6, after V lost 4 bases and J lost 6 bases.

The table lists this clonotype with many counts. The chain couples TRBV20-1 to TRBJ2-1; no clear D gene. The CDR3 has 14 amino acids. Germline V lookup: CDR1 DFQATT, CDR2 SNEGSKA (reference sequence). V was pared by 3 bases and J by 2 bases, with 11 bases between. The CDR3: CSASPEAAYNEQFF. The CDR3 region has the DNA TGCAGTGCTAGCCCCGAGGCCGCCTACAATGAGCAGTTCTTC.

CDR3 in DNA: TGCGCCAGCAGCTTGGCCCAGGGACAGGTGGGAGAGACCCAGTACTTC. This translates into CASSLAQGQVGETQYF. The V gene is TRBV5-1, the J gene TRBJ2-5; 8 bases are shared with TRBD1. This CDR3 is 16 amino acids long. The V gene end was trimmed by 0 bases and the J gene end by 4 bases; junction bases not matched to a gene: 8. Germline V gene data show CDR1 as SGHRS and CDR2 as YFSETQ.

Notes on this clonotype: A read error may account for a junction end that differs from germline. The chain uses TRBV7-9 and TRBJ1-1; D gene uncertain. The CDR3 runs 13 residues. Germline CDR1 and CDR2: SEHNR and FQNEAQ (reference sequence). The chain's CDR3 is CTSSLVAVTEAFF. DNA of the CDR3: TGTACCAGCAGCTTAGTGGCAGTTACTGAAGCTTTCTTT.

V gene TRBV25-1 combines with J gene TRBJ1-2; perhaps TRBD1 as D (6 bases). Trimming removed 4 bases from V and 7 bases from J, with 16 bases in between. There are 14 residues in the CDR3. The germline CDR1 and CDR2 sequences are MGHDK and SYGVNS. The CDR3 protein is CASSGTWGARGYTF. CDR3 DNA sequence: TGTGCCAGCAGTGGGACGTGGGGGGCGCGTGGCTACACCTTC.

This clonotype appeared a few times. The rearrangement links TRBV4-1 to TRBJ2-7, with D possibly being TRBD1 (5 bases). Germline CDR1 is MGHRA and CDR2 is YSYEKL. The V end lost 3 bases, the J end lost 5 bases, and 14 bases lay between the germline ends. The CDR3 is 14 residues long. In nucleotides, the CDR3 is TGCGCCAGCAGCCACAGAACGGACAAGGACGAGCAGTACTTC. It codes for CASSHRTDKDEQYF.

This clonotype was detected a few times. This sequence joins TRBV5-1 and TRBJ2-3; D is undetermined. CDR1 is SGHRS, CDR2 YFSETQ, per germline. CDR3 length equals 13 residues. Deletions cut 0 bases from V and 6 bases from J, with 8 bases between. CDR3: CASSLEGGDTQYF. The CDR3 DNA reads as TGCGCCAGCAGCTTGGAAGGCGGCGATACGCAGTATTTT.

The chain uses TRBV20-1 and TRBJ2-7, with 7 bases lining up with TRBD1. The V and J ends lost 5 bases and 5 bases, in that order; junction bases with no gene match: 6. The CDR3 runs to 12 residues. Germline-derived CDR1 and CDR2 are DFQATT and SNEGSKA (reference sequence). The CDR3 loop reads CSAYKTGNEQYF. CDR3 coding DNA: TGCAGTGCTTATAAGACAGGGAACGAGCAGTACTTC.

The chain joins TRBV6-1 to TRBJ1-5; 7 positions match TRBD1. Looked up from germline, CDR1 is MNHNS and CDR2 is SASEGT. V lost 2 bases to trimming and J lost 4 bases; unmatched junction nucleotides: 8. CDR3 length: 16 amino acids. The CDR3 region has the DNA TGTGCCAGCAGTGAACCCAACAGGGGAGGTAATCAGCCCCAGCATTTT. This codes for CASSEPNRGGNQPQHF.

CDR3 nucleotides: TGTGCCAGCGGCGGTGGGCGTAATCAGCCCCAGCATTTT. It is translated as CASGGGRNQPQHF. J is TRBJ1-5 and V is TRBV6-2 or TRBV6-3; D unresolved. The CDR3 is made up of 13 amino acids. The germline CDR1 and CDR2 sequences are MNHEY and SVGEGT. Trimming pared 8 bases from V and 4 bases from J, leaving 12 bases between.

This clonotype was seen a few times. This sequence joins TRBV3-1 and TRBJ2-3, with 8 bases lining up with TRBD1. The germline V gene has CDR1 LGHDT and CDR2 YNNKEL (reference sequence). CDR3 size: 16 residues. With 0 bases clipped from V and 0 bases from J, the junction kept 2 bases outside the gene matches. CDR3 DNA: TGTGCCAGCAGCCAAGATGGGACAGGAAGCACAGATACGCAGTATTTT. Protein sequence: CASSQDGTGSTDTQYF.

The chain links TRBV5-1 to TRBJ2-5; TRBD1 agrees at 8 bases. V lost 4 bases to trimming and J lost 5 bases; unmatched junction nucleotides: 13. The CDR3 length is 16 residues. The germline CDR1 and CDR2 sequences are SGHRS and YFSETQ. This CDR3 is CASSGVGQGLSETQYF. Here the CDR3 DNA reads TGCGCCAGCAGCGGAGTTGGACAGGGCCTTTCGGAGACCCAGTACTTC.

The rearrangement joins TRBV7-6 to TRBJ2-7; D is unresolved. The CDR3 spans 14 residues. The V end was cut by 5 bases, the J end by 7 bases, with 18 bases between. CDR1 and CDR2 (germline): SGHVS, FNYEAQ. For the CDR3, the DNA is TGTGCCAGCAGCCCCGTGTTAGGGTTTGGGGAGCAGTACTTC. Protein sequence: CASSPVLGFGEQYF. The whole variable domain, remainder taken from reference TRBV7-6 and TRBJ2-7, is GAGVSQSPRYKVTKRGQDVALRCDPISGHVSLYWYRQALGQGPEFLTYFNYEAQQDKSGLPNDRFSAERPEGSISTLTIQRTEQRDSAMYRCASSPVLGFGEQYFGPGTRLTVT.

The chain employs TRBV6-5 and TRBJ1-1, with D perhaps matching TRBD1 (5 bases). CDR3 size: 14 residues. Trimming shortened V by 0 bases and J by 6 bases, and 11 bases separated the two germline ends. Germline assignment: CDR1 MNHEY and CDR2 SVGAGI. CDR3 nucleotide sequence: TGTGCCAGCAGTTACTCGCGGGGGATCGCTGAAGCTTTCTTT. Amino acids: CASSYSRGIAEAFF.

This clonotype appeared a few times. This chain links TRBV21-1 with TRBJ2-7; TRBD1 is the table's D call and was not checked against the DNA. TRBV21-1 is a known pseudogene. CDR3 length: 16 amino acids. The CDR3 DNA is TGTGCCAGCAGCCCCCTCCCGACAGGGGTTGCTTACGAGCAGTACTTC. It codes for CASSPLPTGVAYEQYF.

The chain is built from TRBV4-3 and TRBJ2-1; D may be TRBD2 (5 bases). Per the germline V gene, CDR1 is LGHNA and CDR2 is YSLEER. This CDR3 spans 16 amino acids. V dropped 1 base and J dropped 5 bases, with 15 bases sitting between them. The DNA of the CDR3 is TGCGCCAGCAGCCAAGTCGGGGTCAGGCCCGACAATGAGCAGTTCTTC. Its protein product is CASSQVGVRPDNEQFF.

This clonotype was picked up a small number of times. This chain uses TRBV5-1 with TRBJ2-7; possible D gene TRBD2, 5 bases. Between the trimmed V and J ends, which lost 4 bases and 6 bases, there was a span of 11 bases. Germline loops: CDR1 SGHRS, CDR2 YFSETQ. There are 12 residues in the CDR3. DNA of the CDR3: TGCGCCAGCAGCATGGCGGCGGGCGAGCAGTACTTC. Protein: CASSMAAGEQYF.